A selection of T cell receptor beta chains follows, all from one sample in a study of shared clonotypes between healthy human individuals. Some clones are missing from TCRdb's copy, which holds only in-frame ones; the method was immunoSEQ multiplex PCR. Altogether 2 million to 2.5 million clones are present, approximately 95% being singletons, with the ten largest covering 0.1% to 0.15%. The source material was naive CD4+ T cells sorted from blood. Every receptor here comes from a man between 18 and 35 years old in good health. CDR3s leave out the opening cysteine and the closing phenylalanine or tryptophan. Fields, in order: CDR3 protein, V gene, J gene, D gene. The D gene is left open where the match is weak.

CDR3aa: ASALYTGREGYT; v_gene: TRBV6-1; j_gene: TRBJ1-2; d_gene: .
CDR3aa: AWSSSLGAGYT; v_gene: TRBV30; j_gene: TRBJ1-2; d_gene: .
CDR3aa: ASSQVLVENEQY; v_gene: TRBV4-1; j_gene: TRBJ2-7; d_gene: .
CDR3aa: ASSLGPRTLNSYNSPLH; v_gene: TRBV5-4; j_gene: TRBJ1-6; d_gene: .
CDR3aa: ASSSLFDSGETQY; v_gene: TRBV11-2; j_gene: TRBJ2-5; d_gene: TRBD2
CDR3aa: ASTQGRRGGYT; v_gene: TRBV6-5; j_gene: TRBJ1-2; d_gene: .
CDR3aa: ASSLVPGQETQY; v_gene: TRBV11-2; j_gene: TRBJ2-5; d_gene: .
CDR3aa: ASSPRAAGLSYNEQF; v_gene: TRBV5-1; j_gene: TRBJ2-1; d_gene: .
CDR3aa: ASSVLGLAGGDEQF; v_gene: TRBV9; j_gene: TRBJ2-1; d_gene: TRBD2
CDR3aa: ASEVGLNNQPQH; v_gene: TRBV28; j_gene: TRBJ1-5; d_gene: .
CDR3aa: ASTFRGQNTEAF; v_gene: TRBV7-3; j_gene: TRBJ1-1; d_gene: TRBD1